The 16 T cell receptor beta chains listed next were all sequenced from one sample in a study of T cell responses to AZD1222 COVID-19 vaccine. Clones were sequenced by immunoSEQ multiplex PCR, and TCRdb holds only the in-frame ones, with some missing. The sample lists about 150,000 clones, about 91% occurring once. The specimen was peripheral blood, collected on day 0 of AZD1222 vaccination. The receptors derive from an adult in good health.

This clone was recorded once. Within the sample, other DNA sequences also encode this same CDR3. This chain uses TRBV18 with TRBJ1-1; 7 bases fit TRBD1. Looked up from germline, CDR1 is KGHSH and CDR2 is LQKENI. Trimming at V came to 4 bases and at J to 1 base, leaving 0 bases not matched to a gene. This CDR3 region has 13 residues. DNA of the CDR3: TGTGCCAGCTCACGGGACAGGAACACTGAAGCTTTCTTT. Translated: CASSRDRNTEAFF.

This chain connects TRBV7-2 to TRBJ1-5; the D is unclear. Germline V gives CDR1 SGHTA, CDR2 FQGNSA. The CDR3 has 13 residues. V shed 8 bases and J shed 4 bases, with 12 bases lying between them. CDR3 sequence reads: CASSYTENQPQHF. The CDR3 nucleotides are TGTGCCAGCTCCTACACGGAGAATCAGCCCCAGCATTTT.

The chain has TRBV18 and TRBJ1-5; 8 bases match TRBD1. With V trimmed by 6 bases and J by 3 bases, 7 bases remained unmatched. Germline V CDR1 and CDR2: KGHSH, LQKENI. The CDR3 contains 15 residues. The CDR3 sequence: CASSTSGQVNQPQHF. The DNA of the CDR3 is TGTGCCAGCTCGACTTCGGGACAGGTCAATCAGCCCCAGCATTTT. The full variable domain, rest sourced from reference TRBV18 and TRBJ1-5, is NAGVMQNPRHLVRRRGQEARLRCSPMKGHSHVYWYRQLPEEGLKFMVYLQKENIIDESGMPKERFSAEFPKEGPSILRIQQVVRGDSAAYFCASSTSGQVNQPQHFGDGTRLSIL.

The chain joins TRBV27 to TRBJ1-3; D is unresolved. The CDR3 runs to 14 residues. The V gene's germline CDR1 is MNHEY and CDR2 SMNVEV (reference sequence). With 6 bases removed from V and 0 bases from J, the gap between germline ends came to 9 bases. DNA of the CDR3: TGTGCCAGCAGCCCCACCGACTCTGGAAACACCATATATTTT. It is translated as CASSPTDSGNTIYF.

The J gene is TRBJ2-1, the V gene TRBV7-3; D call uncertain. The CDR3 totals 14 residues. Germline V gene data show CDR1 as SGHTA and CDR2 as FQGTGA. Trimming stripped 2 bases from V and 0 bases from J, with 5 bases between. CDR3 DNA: TGTGCCAGCAGCTTAGATAACTCCTACAATGAGCAGTTCTTC. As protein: CASSLDNSYNEQFF. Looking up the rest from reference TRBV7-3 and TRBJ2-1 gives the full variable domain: GAGVSQTPSNKVTEKGKYVELRCDPISGHTALYWYRQSLGQGPEFLIYFQGTGAADDSGLPNDRFFAVRPEGSVSTLKIQRTERGDSAVYLCASSLDNSYNEQFFGPGTRLTVL.

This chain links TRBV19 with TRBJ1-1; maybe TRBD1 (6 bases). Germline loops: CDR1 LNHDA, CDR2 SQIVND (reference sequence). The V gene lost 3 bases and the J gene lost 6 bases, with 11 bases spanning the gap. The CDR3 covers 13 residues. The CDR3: CASSISRGPEAFF. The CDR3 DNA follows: TGTGCCAGTAGTATTTCCCGGGGGCCTGAAGCTTTCTTT.

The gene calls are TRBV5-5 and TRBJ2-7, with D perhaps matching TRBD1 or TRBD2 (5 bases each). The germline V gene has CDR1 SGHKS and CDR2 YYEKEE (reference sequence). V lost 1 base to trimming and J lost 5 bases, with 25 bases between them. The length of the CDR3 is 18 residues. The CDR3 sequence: CASSLQPLGPRVGNEQYF. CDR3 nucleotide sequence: TGTGCCAGCAGCTTGCAGCCGTTGGGACCCCGGGTCGGCAACGAGCAGTACTTC. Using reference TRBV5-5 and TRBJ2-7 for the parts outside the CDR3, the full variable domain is DAGVTQSPTHLIKTRGQQVTLRCSPISGHKSVSWYQQVLGQGPQFIFQYYEKEERGRGNFPDRFSARQFPNYSSELNVNALLLGDSALYLCASSLQPLGPRVGNEQYFGPGTRLTVT.

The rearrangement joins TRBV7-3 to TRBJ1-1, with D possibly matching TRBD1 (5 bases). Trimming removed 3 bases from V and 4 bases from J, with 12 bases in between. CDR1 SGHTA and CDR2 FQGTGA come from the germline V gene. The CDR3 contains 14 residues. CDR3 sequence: CASSFGTAGTEAFF. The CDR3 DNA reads TGTGCCAGCAGCTTTGGGACCGCGGGCACTGAAGCTTTCTTT.

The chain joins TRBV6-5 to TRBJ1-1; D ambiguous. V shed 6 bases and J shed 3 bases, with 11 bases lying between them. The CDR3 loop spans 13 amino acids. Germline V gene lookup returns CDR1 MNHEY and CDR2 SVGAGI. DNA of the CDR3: TGTGCCAGCAGCCGTCAGGTTGACACTGAAGCTTTCTTT. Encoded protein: CASSRQVDTEAFF.

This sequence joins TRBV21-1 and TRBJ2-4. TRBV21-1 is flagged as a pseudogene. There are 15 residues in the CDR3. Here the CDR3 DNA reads TGTGCCAGCAGCCCGAGGGGCCGAGCCAAAAACATTCAGTACTTC. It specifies CASSPRGRAKNIQYF.

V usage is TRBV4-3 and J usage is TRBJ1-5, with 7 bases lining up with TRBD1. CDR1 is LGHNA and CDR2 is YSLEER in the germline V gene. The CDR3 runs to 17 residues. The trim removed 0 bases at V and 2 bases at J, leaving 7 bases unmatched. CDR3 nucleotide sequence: TGCGCCAGCAGCCAAGATTTTCAGGGGGGCGGCAATCAGCCCCAGCATTTT. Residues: CASSQDFQGGGNQPQHF.

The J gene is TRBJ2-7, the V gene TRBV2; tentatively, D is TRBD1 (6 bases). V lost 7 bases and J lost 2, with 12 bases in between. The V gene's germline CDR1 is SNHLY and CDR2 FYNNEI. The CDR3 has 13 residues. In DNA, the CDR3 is TGTGCCAGCACTCGGGACACCACCTACGAGCAGTACTTC. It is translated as CASTRDTTYEQYF.

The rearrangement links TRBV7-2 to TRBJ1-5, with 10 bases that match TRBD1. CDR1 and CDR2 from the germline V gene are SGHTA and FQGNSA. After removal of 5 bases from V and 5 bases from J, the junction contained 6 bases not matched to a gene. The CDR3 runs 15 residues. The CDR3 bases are TGTGCCAGCAGCCAAGACAGGGGGCCCGATCAGCCCCAGCATTTT. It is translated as CASSQDRGPDQPQHF.

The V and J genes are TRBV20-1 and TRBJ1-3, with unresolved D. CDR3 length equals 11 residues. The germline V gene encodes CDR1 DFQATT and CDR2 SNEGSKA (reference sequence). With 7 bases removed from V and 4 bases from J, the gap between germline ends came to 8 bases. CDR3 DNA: TGCAGTGGATCTGTGGGAAACACCATATATTTT. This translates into CSGSVGNTIYF.

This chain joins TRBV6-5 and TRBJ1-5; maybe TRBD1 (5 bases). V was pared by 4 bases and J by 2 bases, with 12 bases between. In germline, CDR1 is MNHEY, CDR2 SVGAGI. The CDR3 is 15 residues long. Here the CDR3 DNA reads TGTGCCAGCAGTTCCAGGGTGACGGGCAATCAGCCCCAGCATTTT. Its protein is CASSSRVTGNQPQHF.

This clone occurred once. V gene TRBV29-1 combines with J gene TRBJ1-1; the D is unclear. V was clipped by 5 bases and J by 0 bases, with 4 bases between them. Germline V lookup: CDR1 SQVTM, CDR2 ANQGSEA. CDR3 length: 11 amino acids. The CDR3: CSVRLNTEAFF. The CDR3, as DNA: TGCAGCGTTCGGTTGAACACTGAAGCTTTCTTT.